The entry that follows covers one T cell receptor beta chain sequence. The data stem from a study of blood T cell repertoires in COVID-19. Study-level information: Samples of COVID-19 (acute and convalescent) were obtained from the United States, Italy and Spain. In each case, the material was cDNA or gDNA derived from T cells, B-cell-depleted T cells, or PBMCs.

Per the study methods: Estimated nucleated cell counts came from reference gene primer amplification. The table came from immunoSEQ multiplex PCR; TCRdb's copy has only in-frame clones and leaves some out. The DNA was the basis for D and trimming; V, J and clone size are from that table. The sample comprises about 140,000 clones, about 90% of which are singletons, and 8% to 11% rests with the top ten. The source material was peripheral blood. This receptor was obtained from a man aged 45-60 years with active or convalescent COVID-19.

The CDR3 bases are TGTGCCAGTAGTACTCGACACCAATTGGAGACCCAGTACTTC. It codes for CASSTRHQLETQYF. The chain has TRBV19 and TRBJ2-5; D is undetermined. Germline V gene sequence: CDR1 LNHDA, CDR2 SQIVND (reference sequence). V was clipped by 4 bases and J by 5 bases, with 14 bases between them. The CDR3 contains 14 residues. Full variable domain (outside the CDR3, taken from reference TRBV19 and TRBJ2-5): DGGITQSPKYLFRKEGQNVTLSCEQNLNHDAMYWYRQDPGQGLRLIYYSQIVNDFQKGDIAEGYSVSREKKESFPLTVTSAQKNPTAFYLCASSTRHQLETQYFGPGTRLLVL.